This T cell receptor beta chain was found in a study of T cells expressing NK-cell markers. Study results and limitations: Whether the expanded NKG2C+ T cell clones recognized HCMV remained unclear.

About this clonotype: The antigen is undetermined.

TCRdb reworked the 5' RACE reads into one entry per CDR3 protein, no DNA. The clone table shows around 280,000 distinct CDR3 sequences, with the ten largest holding about 0.4%. This CDR3 is built from 12 residues. Germline-derived CDR1 and CDR2 are SEHNR and FQNEAQ (reference sequence). This sequence joins TRBV7-9 and TRBJ2-1; TCRdb names TRBD2, which stays unverified in the absence of DNA. The sequencing sample was made of blood T cells: a sorted CD56 or NKG2C T cell subset, CD4+ or CD8+ T cells, or bulk PBMC T cells (not recorded which). This receptor was taken from a man aged 18 to 29 in good health. CDR3 residues: CASRPVAGEQFF.